The clone carrying this TCR beta chain occurred a few times. TCRdb re-analysed the RT-PCR reads in MiXCR, keeping a single row per CDR3 protein. Found here are hundreds of thousands of distinct CDR3 sequences, more than 13% of them singletons; the top ten hold just over 3.5%. Germline V gene sequence: CDR1 SEHNR, CDR2 FQNEAQ (reference sequence). Trimming took 5 bases from V and 6 from J, leaving 13 bases between them. The CDR3 consists of 14 residues. Sequencing was done on a sample of memory CD4+ T cells from blood. This receptor was obtained from a female donor in good health, serving as a healthy control. The gene calls are TRBV7-9 and TRBJ2-2; D is possibly TRBD1 or TRBD2 (5 bases each). The CDR3 DNA is TGTGCCAGCAGCCCCCAGAGGGACCCCGGGGAGCTGTTTTTT. Its protein product is CASSPQRDPGELFF. The variable domain in full, completed from reference TRBV7-9 and TRBJ2-2, reads DTGVSQNPRHKITKRGQNVTFRCDPISEHNRLYWYRQTLGQGPEFLTYFQNEAQLEKSRLLSDRFSAERPKGSFSTLEIQRTEQGDSAMYLCASSPQRDPGELFFGEGSRLTVL.